The TCR beta chain described here comes from a study of patients and donors after allogeneic stem cell transplantation. Remarks on this clonotype: No conserved phenylalanine or tryptophan ends this CDR3, so it is likely a read error.

TCRdb re-called the RT-PCR reads with MiXCR, one entry per CDR3 protein. The sample yields about 960,000 distinct CDR3 sequences, about a sixth seen once. V was trimmed by 2 bases and J by 6 bases, leaving 10 bases between them. In germline, CDR1 is GTSNPN, CDR2 SVGIG (reference sequence). The CDR3 runs to 12 residues. The chain joins TRBV30 to TRBJ1-2, with D perhaps matching TRBD1 (6 bases). Sequencing was carried out using blood, either unsorted or a sorted T cell fraction (not recorded which). This TCR was recovered from a human donor who was either an allogeneic HSCT recipient or a stem cell or donor lymphocyte infusion donor (not recorded which). It is not recorded whose cells these are; they may come from a transplant donor. The CDR3 loop reads CAWSPRGNGYTS. As DNA, the CDR3 is TGTGCCTGGAGTCCCAGGGGTAATGGCTACACCTCC.